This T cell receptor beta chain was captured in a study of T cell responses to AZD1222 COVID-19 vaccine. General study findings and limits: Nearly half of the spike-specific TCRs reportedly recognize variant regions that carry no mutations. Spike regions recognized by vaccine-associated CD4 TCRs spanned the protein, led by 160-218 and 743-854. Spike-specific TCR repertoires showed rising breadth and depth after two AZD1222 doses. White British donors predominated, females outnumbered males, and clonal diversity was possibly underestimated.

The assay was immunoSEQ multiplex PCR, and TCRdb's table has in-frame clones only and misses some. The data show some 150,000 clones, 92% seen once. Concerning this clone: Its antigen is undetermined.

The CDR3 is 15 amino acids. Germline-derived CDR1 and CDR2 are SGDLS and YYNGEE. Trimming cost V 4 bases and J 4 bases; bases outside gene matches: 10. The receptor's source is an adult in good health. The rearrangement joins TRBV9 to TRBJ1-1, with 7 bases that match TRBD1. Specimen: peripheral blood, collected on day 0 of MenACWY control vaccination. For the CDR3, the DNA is TGTGCCAGCAGCTCCCCCGGACAGGAGGGCACTGAAGCTTTCTTT. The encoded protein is CASSSPGQEGTEAFF.